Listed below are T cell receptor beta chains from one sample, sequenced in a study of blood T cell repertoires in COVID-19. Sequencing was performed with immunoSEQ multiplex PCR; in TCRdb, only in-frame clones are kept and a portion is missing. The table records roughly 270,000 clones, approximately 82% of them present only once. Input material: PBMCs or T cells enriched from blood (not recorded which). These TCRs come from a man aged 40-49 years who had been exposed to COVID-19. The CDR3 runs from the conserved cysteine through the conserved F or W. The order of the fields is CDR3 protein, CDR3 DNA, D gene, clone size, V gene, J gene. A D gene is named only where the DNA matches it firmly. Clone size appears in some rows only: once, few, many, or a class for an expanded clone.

cdr3_aa: CAWSRGSRETQYF; cdr3_nt: TGTGCCTGGAGTCGGGGGTCAAGGGAGACCCAGTACTTC; d_call: NA; clone_size: once; v_call: TRBV30; j_call: TRBJ2-5
cdr3_aa: CASSPITGAAGYTF; cdr3_nt: TGTGCCAGCAGTCCCATAACAGGGGCAGCTGGCTACACCTTC; d_call: TRBD1; clone_size: NA; v_call: TRBV27; j_call: TRBJ1-2
cdr3_aa: CASSFPPLAYEQYF; cdr3_nt: TGTGCCAGCAGCTTTCCCCCACTAGCCTACGAGCAGTACTTC; d_call: NA; clone_size: NA; v_call: TRBV7-2; j_call: TRBJ2-7
cdr3_aa: CASSQNPGAKVETQYF; cdr3_nt: TGTGCCAGCAGCCAAAACCCGGGAGCTAAGGTGGAGACCCAGTACTTC; d_call: NA; clone_size: once; v_call: TRBV3-1/TRBV3-2; j_call: TRBJ2-5
cdr3_aa: CSVDSQETQYF; cdr3_nt: TGCAGCGTTGACAGTCAAGAGACCCAGTACTTC; d_call: NA; clone_size: NA; v_call: TRBV29-1; j_call: TRBJ2-5
cdr3_aa: CASSPPGQKYQPQHF; cdr3_nt: TGTGCCAGCTCACCACCGGGACAGAAGTATCAGCCCCAGCATTTT; d_call: TRBD1; clone_size: few; v_call: TRBV18; j_call: TRBJ1-5
cdr3_aa: CASSQRSGTNTDTQYF; cdr3_nt: TGTGCCAGCAGCCAAAGGTCCGGGACTAACACAGATACGCAGTATTTT; d_call: TRBD2; clone_size: NA; v_call: TRBV3-1/TRBV3-2; j_call: TRBJ2-3
cdr3_aa: CASSSQDIFGTEAFF; cdr3_nt: TGTGCCAGCAGCTCCCAGGACATTTTTGGGACTGAAGCTTTCTTT; d_call: NA; clone_size: NA; v_call: TRBV7-9; j_call: TRBJ1-1
cdr3_aa: CASSPGLGNEQFF; cdr3_nt: TGTGCCAGCAGCCCCGGACTAGGGAATGAGCAGTTCTTC; d_call: TRBD2; clone_size: NA; v_call: TRBV3-1/TRBV3-2; j_call: TRBJ2-1
cdr3_aa: CASELQGQPQHF; cdr3_nt: TGTGCCAGCGAACTACAGGGACAGCCCCAGCATTTT; d_call: NA; clone_size: few; v_call: TRBV19; j_call: TRBJ1-5
cdr3_aa: CASSQPTGASYEQYF; cdr3_nt: TGCGCCAGCAGCCAACCTACAGGTGCTTCCTACGAGCAGTACTTC; d_call: NA; clone_size: few; v_call: TRBV4-1; j_call: TRBJ2-7
cdr3_aa: CASRVSGSSYEQYF; cdr3_nt: TGTGCCAGCAGGGTAAGCGGTAGCTCCTACGAGCAGTACTTC; d_call: NA; clone_size: NA; v_call: TRBV7-9; j_call: TRBJ2-7
cdr3_aa: CASSALDRGDGYTF; cdr3_nt: TGTGCCAGCAGTGCTTTGGACAGGGGAGACGGCTACACCTTC; d_call: TRBD1; clone_size: NA; v_call: TRBV25-1; j_call: TRBJ1-2
cdr3_aa: CASSLQGLETNEKLFF; cdr3_nt: TGTGCCAGCAGCTTGCAGGGATTGGAGACTAATGAAAAACTGTTTTTT; d_call: NA; clone_size: NA; v_call: TRBV5-6; j_call: TRBJ1-4
cdr3_aa: CASSYRGGAGVKTQYF; cdr3_nt: TGTGCCAGCAGTTACCGGGGGGGCGCAGGGGTGAAGACCCAGTACTTC; d_call: TRBD2; clone_size: NA; v_call: TRBV6-5; j_call: TRBJ2-5
cdr3_aa: CASSQDGGLETQYF; cdr3_nt: TGTGCCAGCAGCCAAGATGGGGGCCTAGAGACCCAGTACTTC; d_call: NA; clone_size: few; v_call: TRBV3-1/TRBV3-2; j_call: TRBJ2-5
cdr3_aa: CASSLWGVNEKLFF; cdr3_nt: TGCGCCAGCAGCTTATGGGGCGTAAATGAAAAACTGTTTTTT; d_call: NA; clone_size: few; v_call: TRBV5-1; j_call: TRBJ1-4
cdr3_aa: CASSDRDRGDTEAFF; cdr3_nt: TGTGCCAGCAGTGACCGGGACAGGGGTGACACTGAAGCTTTCTTT; d_call: TRBD1; clone_size: few; v_call: TRBV6-4; j_call: TRBJ1-1
cdr3_aa: CASSLAIGSGRGETQYF; cdr3_nt: TGCGCCAGCAGCTTGGCAATTGGTAGCGGGAGAGGTGAGACCCAGTACTTC; d_call: TRBD2; clone_size: NA; v_call: TRBV5-1; j_call: TRBJ2-5
cdr3_aa: CASSLGEAGEKLFF; cdr3_nt: TGCGCCAGCAGCTTGGGAGAAGCGGGTGAAAAACTGTTTTTT; d_call: NA; clone_size: NA; v_call: TRBV5-1; j_call: TRBJ1-4
cdr3_aa: CASSPVGTGQETQYF; cdr3_nt: TGTGCCAGTTCTCCAGTCGGGACAGGCCAAGAGACCCAGTACTTC; d_call: TRBD1; clone_size: NA; v_call: TRBV18; j_call: TRBJ2-5
cdr3_aa: CASSVGLAGDHEQFF; cdr3_nt: TGTGCCAGCAGCGTAGGTCTAGCGGGAGACCATGAGCAGTTCTTC; d_call: TRBD2; clone_size: NA; v_call: TRBV9; j_call: TRBJ2-1
cdr3_aa: CASSLGSSGAGETQYF; cdr3_nt: TGTGCCAGCAGCTTAGGTTCCTCCGGGGCGGGGGAGACCCAGTACTTC; d_call: NA; clone_size: NA; v_call: TRBV11-2; j_call: TRBJ2-5
cdr3_aa: CASSPRLGLFF; cdr3_nt: TGTGCCAGCAGCCCGCGCCTAGGTCTGTTCTTC; d_call: NA; clone_size: NA; v_call: TRBV2; j_call: TRBJ2-1
cdr3_aa: CASSQGIGENTEAFF; cdr3_nt: TGTGCCAGCAGCCAAGGCATTGGAGAGAACACTGAAGCTTTCTTT; d_call: NA; clone_size: NA; v_call: TRBV3-1/TRBV3-2; j_call: TRBJ1-1
cdr3_aa: CASSATSGRARETQYF; cdr3_nt: TGTGCCAGCAGTGCAACTAGCGGGAGGGCCCGGGAGACCCAGTACTTC; d_call: TRBD2; clone_size: NA; v_call: TRBV6-1; j_call: TRBJ2-5
cdr3_aa: CSVRPGQRNEQYF; cdr3_nt: TGCAGCGTGCGACCGGGACAGAGGAACGAGCAGTACTTC; d_call: TRBD1; clone_size: NA; v_call: TRBV29-1; j_call: TRBJ2-7
cdr3_aa: CASSSYYNEQFF; cdr3_nt: TGTGCCAGCAGCTCCTATTACAATGAGCAGTTCTTC; d_call: NA; clone_size: NA; v_call: TRBV7-6; j_call: TRBJ2-1
cdr3_aa: CASSGTTNTGELFF; cdr3_nt: TGTGCCAGCAGCGGGACTACTAACACCGGGGAGCTGTTTTTT; d_call: NA; clone_size: NA; v_call: TRBV9; j_call: TRBJ2-2
cdr3_aa: CASSGGGHGETQYF; cdr3_nt: TGTGCCAGCAGCGGGGGGGGTCACGGAGAGACCCAGTACTTC; d_call: TRBD2; clone_size: NA; v_call: TRBV6-5; j_call: TRBJ2-5
cdr3_aa: CASSTGTYEQYF; cdr3_nt: TGTGCCAGCAGCACAGGTACCTACGAGCAGTACTTC; d_call: NA; clone_size: NA; v_call: TRBV7-8; j_call: TRBJ2-7
cdr3_aa: CASSPSVRGSVPDTQYF; cdr3_nt: TGTGCCAGCAGCCCCTCGGTTCGCGGGAGCGTCCCAGATACGCAGTATTTT; d_call: TRBD2; clone_size: NA; v_call: TRBV7-2; j_call: TRBJ2-3
cdr3_aa: CASSASGYNEQFF; cdr3_nt: TGTGCCAGCAGTGCTAGCGGCTACAATGAGCAGTTCTTC; d_call: TRBD2; clone_size: NA; v_call: TRBV2; j_call: TRBJ2-1
cdr3_aa: CASSSGDLFLPDTQYF; cdr3_nt: TGTGCCAGCAGCAGCGGGGACTTATTCCTGCCAGATACGCAGTATTTT; d_call: TRBD2; clone_size: NA; v_call: TRBV5-6; j_call: TRBJ2-3
cdr3_aa: CASSFAGALGETQYF; cdr3_nt: TGTGCCAGCAGTTTCGCGGGAGCCCTGGGAGAGACCCAGTACTTC; d_call: TRBD2; clone_size: few; v_call: TRBV27; j_call: TRBJ2-5
cdr3_aa: CASSTQGSDEQYF; cdr3_nt: TGTGCCAGCAGCACACAGGGTTCGGACGAGCAGTACTTC; d_call: NA; clone_size: NA; v_call: TRBV5-4; j_call: TRBJ2-7
cdr3_aa: CASSLSTDYEQYF; cdr3_nt: TGTGCCAGCAGCTTATCTACAGACTACGAGCAGTACTTC; d_call: NA; clone_size: NA; v_call: TRBV11-2; j_call: TRBJ2-7
cdr3_aa: CASSRGSSGYTF; cdr3_nt: TGTGCCAGCAGCCGGGGGTCAAGTGGCTACACCTTC; d_call: NA; clone_size: NA; v_call: TRBV6-5; j_call: TRBJ1-2
cdr3_aa: CASRESSNTGELFF; cdr3_nt: TGTGCCAGCCGAGAGTCTTCGAACACCGGGGAGCTGTTTTTT; d_call: NA; clone_size: NA; v_call: TRBV6-5; j_call: TRBJ2-2
cdr3_aa: CASGATGRGTDTQYF; cdr3_nt: TGTGCTAGTGGGGCTACAGGGAGGGGGACAGATACGCAGTATTTT; d_call: NA; clone_size: once; v_call: TRBV12-5; j_call: TRBJ2-3
cdr3_aa: CASSQELRNTEAFF; cdr3_nt: TGCGCCAGCAGCCAAGAGTTGCGGAACACTGAAGCTTTCTTT; d_call: NA; clone_size: NA; v_call: TRBV4-1; j_call: TRBJ1-1
cdr3_aa: CASSLNSGGSEQYF; cdr3_nt: TGCGCCAGCAGCTTGAACTCAGGGGGGAGCGAGCAGTACTTC; d_call: NA; clone_size: NA; v_call: TRBV5-1; j_call: TRBJ2-7
cdr3_aa: CASSLQPGQRNEQYF; cdr3_nt: TGTGCCAGCAGTCTCCAACCGGGACAGCGAAACGAGCAGTACTTC; d_call: TRBD1; clone_size: NA; v_call: TRBV6-5; j_call: TRBJ2-7
cdr3_aa: CASTPDSYNEQFF; cdr3_nt: TGTGCCAGTACCCCAGATTCCTACAATGAGCAGTTCTTC; d_call: NA; clone_size: NA; v_call: TRBV19; j_call: TRBJ2-1
cdr3_aa: CASSQRPAGSGGELFF; cdr3_nt: TGTGCCAGCAGTCAAAGACCCGCGGGGAGCGGCGGGGAGCTGTTTTTT; d_call: NA; clone_size: NA; v_call: TRBV7-3; j_call: TRBJ2-2
cdr3_aa: CATSDTGATGELFF; cdr3_nt: TGTGCCACCAGTGACACAGGGGCCACCGGGGAGCTGTTTTTT; d_call: TRBD1; clone_size: once; v_call: TRBV24-1; j_call: TRBJ2-2